What follows are 30 T cell receptor beta chains derived from one specimen sequenced in a study of cytomegalovirus exposure and HLA in healthy donors. Profiled with immunoSEQ multiplex PCR; TCRdb holds only in-frame clones, not every one. The top ten clones hold around 3% of a sample with 160,000 or so clones, 88% of them seen once. What was sequenced was PBMCs. The origin of the receptors is a man younger than 35 in good health and CMV-seronegative.

The chain recombines TRBV5-6 with TRBJ2-1; 9 positions agree with TRBD1. Germline-derived CDR1 and CDR2 are SGHDT and YYEEEE. This CDR3 region has 17 residues. With 4 bases clipped from V and 5 bases from J, the junction kept 13 bases outside the gene matches. The DNA for the CDR3 is TGTGCCAGCAGCCCCTCGGTGGGGACAGGGAACAACAATGAGCAGTTCTTC. As protein: CASSPSVGTGNNNEQFF. Together with reference TRBV5-6 and TRBJ2-1, the CDR3 gives the full variable domain: DAGVTQSPTHLIKTRGQQVTLRCSPKSGHDTVSWYQQALGQGPQFIFQYYEEEERQRGNFPDRFSGHQFPNYSSELNVNALLLGDSALYLCASSPSVGTGNNNEQFFGPGTRLTVL.

This sequence joins TRBV7-9 and TRBJ1-5, with D possibly being TRBD1 (5 bases). Trimming shortened V by 5 bases and J by 3 bases, and 11 bases separated the two germline ends. CDR1 and CDR2 (germline): SEHNR, FQNEAQ (reference sequence). The length of the CDR3 is 14 residues. The CDR3 region has the DNA TGTGCCAGCAGCGTAGACAGCTCCAATCAGCCCCAGCATTTT. It specifies CASSVDSSNQPQHF.

The chain uses TRBV2 and TRBJ1-4; weak D call: TRBD1 (5 bases). The CDR3 runs 15 residues. V was pared by 5 bases and J by 4 bases, with 14 bases between. CDR1 and CDR2 from the germline V gene are SNHLY and FYNNEI. CDR3 DNA sequence: TGTGCCAGCAGTCCTTTGGGGACTTTTAATGAAAAACTGTTTTTT. It specifies CASSPLGTFNEKLFF.

CDR3 residues: CAIDRGSGTGELFF. The CDR3 DNA reads TGTGCCATCGATCGGGGGTCAGGCACCGGGGAGCTGTTTTTT. The genes are TRBV10-3 and TRBJ2-2; tentative D call: TRBD2 (6 bases). CDR1 is ENHRY and CDR2 is SYGVKD in the germline V gene. Trimming took off 8 bases at V and 4 bases at J, with 14 bases between the two ends. The CDR3 spans 14 residues.

The chain carries TRBV2 and TRBJ1-2; 7 positions agree with TRBD1. CDR3 length: 13 amino acids. J lost 7 bases, V lost 5 bases, and 7 bases had no gene match. Germline V gives CDR1 SNHLY, CDR2 FYNNEI. CDR3 loop: CASSTTGVRGYTF. The CDR3 region has the DNA TGTGCCAGCAGTACAACAGGGGTTCGTGGCTACACCTTC.

The chain links TRBV19 to TRBJ1-5; D gene ambiguous. Looked up from germline, CDR1 is LNHDA and CDR2 is SQIVND (reference sequence). This CDR3 contains 12 residues. The germline V and J ends were trimmed by 5 bases and 7 bases, with 9 bases remaining between them. CDR3 nucleotides: TGTGCCAGTAGTTTGGGAGGACAGCCCCAGCATTTT. It encodes CASSLGGQPQHF. The whole variable domain, filled in from reference TRBV19 and TRBJ1-5, reads DGGITQSPKYLFRKEGQNVTLSCEQNLNHDAMYWYRQDPGQGLRLIYYSQIVNDFQKGDIAEGYSVSREKKESFPLTVTSAQKNPTAFYLCASSLGGQPQHFGDGTRLSIL.

The rearrangement links TRBV6-5 to TRBJ1-1, with D possibly being TRBD1 (6 bases). From germline, CDR1 is MNHEY and CDR2 SVGAGI. The CDR3 is made up of 11 amino acids. V was cut by 10 bases and J by 3 bases, with 9 bases left in between. This CDR3 reads CATRTDTEAFF. CDR3 sequence (DNA): TGTGCCACCCGGACAGACACTGAAGCTTTCTTT.

This clone was counted a single time. The chain is built from TRBV4-3 and TRBJ2-1; no clear D gene. The germline CDR1 and CDR2 sequences are LGHNA and YSLEER. The CDR3 spans 15 residues. V lost 1 base and J 1 base, leaving 8 bases between the germline ends. The CDR3 sequence is CASSQGLESYNEQFF. The CDR3 nucleotides read TGCGCCAGCAGCCAAGGACTGGAGTCCTACAATGAGCAGTTCTTC.

This sequence joins TRBV4-1 and TRBJ2-7; 9 bases agree with TRBD2. Germline CDR1 MGHRA, CDR2 YSYEKL. J lost 2 bases, V lost 3 bases, and 2 bases had no gene match. The CDR3 length is 14 residues. Here the CDR3 DNA reads TGCGCCAGCAGCCAGAGGACTAGCGCCTACGAGCAGTACTTC. Amino acid sequence: CASSQRTSAYEQYF.

The chain couples TRBV4-3 to TRBJ1-3; unclear D gene. CDR3 size: 16 residues. In germline, CDR1 is LGHNA, CDR2 YSLEER. The V end was cut by 0 bases, the J end by 0 bases, with 9 bases between. The CDR3 DNA is TGCGCCAGCAGCCAAGACGAACCGGTCTCTGGAAACACCATATATTTT. It is translated as CASSQDEPVSGNTIYF.

This chain connects TRBV7-9 to TRBJ2-3; 10 bases match TRBD2. Germline-derived CDR1 and CDR2 are SEHNR and FQNEAQ (reference sequence). J lost 4 bases, V lost 0 bases, and 4 bases had no gene match. The CDR3 sequence is 16 residues long. The CDR3 coding sequence is TGTGCCAGCAGCTTAGCTAGCGGGAGGTTGGCAGATACGCAGTATTTT. This encodes CASSLASGRLADTQYF.

The V gene is TRBV5-1, the J gene TRBJ2-2; 7 bases are a match to TRBD1. Germline values: CDR1 SGHRS, CDR2 YFSETQ. Unmatched junction bases numbered 6, after V lost 2 bases and J lost 2 bases. The CDR3 loop spans 16 amino acids. In DNA form, the CDR3 reads TGCGCCAGCAGCTTCTTGGGACAGCAAAACACCGGGGAGCTGTTTTTT. Translation gives CASSFLGQQNTGELFF. The entire variable domain, with the rest obtained from reference TRBV5-1 and TRBJ2-2, is as follows: KAGVTQTPRYLIKTRGQQVTLSCSPISGHRSVSWYQQTPGQGLQFLFEYFSETQRNKGNFPGRFSGRQFSNSRSEMNVSTLELGDSALYLCASSFLGQQNTGELFFGEGSRLTVL.

This rearrangement joins TRBV7-2 to TRBJ2-7; 10 bases align to TRBD2. The CDR3 has 14 residues. Trimming took 5 bases from V and 1 from J; bases not matched to a gene: 2. The germline V gene has CDR1 SGHTA and CDR2 FQGNSA. In nucleotides, the CDR3 is TGTGCCAGCAGCGTACTAGCGGGGTCCTACGAGCAGTACTTC. This codes for CASSVLAGSYEQYF. Drawing the rest from reference TRBV7-2 and TRBJ2-7, the complete variable domain is GAGVSQSPSNKVTEKGKDVELRCDPISGHTALYWYRQSLGQGLEFLIYFQGNSAPDKSGLPSDRFSAERTGGSVSTLTIQRTQQEDSAVYLCASSVLAGSYEQYFGPGTRLTVT.

The chain has TRBV5-1 and TRBJ1-4; D unclear. V was clipped by 1 base and J by 4 bases, with 11 bases between them. Germline CDR1 reads SGHRS; CDR2 reads YFSETQ. The CDR3 is made up of 15 amino acids. The CDR3 reads CASSLLGAVNEKLFF. For the CDR3, the DNA is TGCGCCAGCAGCTTGTTGGGAGCGGTTAATGAAAAACTGTTTTTT.

This chain links TRBV19 with TRBJ2-7; 12 bases agree with TRBD2. CDR3 size: 14 residues. Germline V gene sequence: CDR1 LNHDA, CDR2 SQIVND (reference sequence). J gave up 3 bases and V 6 bases, and 3 bases lay outside the gene matches. CDR3 amino acids: CASRKTSGGYEQYF. The CDR3 bases are TGTGCCAGTAGGAAGACTAGCGGGGGCTACGAGCAGTACTTC.

The chain links TRBV6-5 to TRBJ1-2; perhaps TRBD1 as D (5 bases). Trimming left V 0 bases short and J 3 bases short, with 8 bases between. Looked up from germline, CDR1 is MNHEY and CDR2 is SVGAGI. CDR3 size: 14 residues. CDR3 residues: CASSYSAGDYGYTF. Written as DNA, the CDR3 is TGTGCCAGCAGTTACTCGGCGGGGGACTATGGCTACACCTTC.

The chain links TRBV6-5 to TRBJ1-4; D not resolved. The V gene lost 7 bases and the J gene lost 8 bases, with 17 bases spanning the gap. The CDR3 runs 14 residues. Germline-derived CDR1 and CDR2 are MNHEY and SVGAGI. In DNA, the CDR3 is TGTGCCAGCACTCCTGGATTAGGTAGCGAAAAACTGTTTTTT. It is translated as CASTPGLGSEKLFF.

The chain links TRBV28 to TRBJ1-5, with a weak D call TRBD1 (5 bases). With 3 bases removed from V and 9 bases from J, the gap between germline ends came to 15 bases. This CDR3 region has 14 residues. CDR1 is MDHEN, CDR2 SYDVKM, per germline. CDR3 in DNA: TGTGCCAGCAGTTTGATCCGGGCGGGGGGGCCCCAGCATTTT. Translated, it gives CASSLIRAGGPQHF.

The genes are TRBV29-1 and TRBJ2-2; 15 positions match TRBD2. This CDR3 comprises 19 residues. V lost 6 bases to trimming and J lost 5 bases; unmatched junction nucleotides: 16. From germline, CDR1 is SQVTM and CDR2 ANQGSEA. The CDR3 coding sequence is TGCAGCGTCAAAAAATCGTCGGGACTAGCGGGAGGTCGAACCGGGGAGCTGTTTTTT. It specifies CSVKKSSGLAGGRTGELFF.

The V call is TRBV13, the J call TRBJ2-7, with D possibly TRBD1 on 6 matching bases. This CDR3 contains 13 residues. The V gene's germline CDR1 is PRHDT and CDR2 FYEKMQ (reference sequence). Trimming pared 5 bases from V and 0 bases from J, leaving 8 bases between. CDR3 bases: TGTGCCAGCAGCCAGGACAGCTCCTACGAGCAGTACTTC. Encoded protein: CASSQDSSYEQYF.

The rearrangement links TRBV11-2 to TRBJ2-1; D unresolved. Germline V gene sequence: CDR1 SGHAT, CDR2 FQNNGV. The CDR3 runs 12 residues. V lost 2 bases and J lost 9, with 8 bases in between. As DNA, the CDR3 is TGTGCCAGCAGCTTAAGCCCCCCTGAGCAGTTCTTC. It is translated as CASSLSPPEQFF.

The chain links TRBV6-1 to TRBJ2-1; no clear D gene. There are 13 residues in the CDR3. V was pared by 3 bases and J by 6 bases, with 9 bases between. The germline gives CDR1 MNHNS, CDR2 SASEGT. CDR3 DNA sequence: TGTGCCAGCAGTGACCACTCGCCCAATGAGCAGTTCTTC. Protein product: CASSDHSPNEQFF.

The chain uses TRBV30 and TRBJ1-6; TRBD1 agrees at 7 bases. The germline gives CDR1 GTSNPN, CDR2 SVGIG (reference sequence). Trimming took 7 bases from V and 4 from J; bases not matched to a gene: 7. The CDR3 is 14 amino acids. The CDR3 region is CAFNRDSYNSPLHF. DNA for the CDR3: TGTGCCTTCAACCGGGACAGTTATAATTCACCCCTCCACTTT.

This rearrangement joins TRBV18 to TRBJ2-1, with D tentatively TRBD1 (7 bases). Trimming cost V 4 bases and J 0 bases, with 22 bases left between them. Germline assignment: CDR1 KGHSH and CDR2 LQKENI. The CDR3 is made up of 19 amino acids. CDR3 region: CASSRERQGGGSSYNEQFF. The CDR3 nucleotides are TGTGCCAGCTCACGAGAAAGACAGGGTGGGGGGTCCTCCTACAATGAGCAGTTCTTC.

This clone was seen just once. The rearrangement joins TRBV6-6 to TRBJ2-1, with 8 bases aligning to TRBD1. CDR1 and CDR2 from the germline V gene are MNHNY and SVGAGI (reference sequence). The V segment lost 4 bases and the J segment 1 base; nucleotides outside the gene matches: 3. The CDR3 consists of 15 residues. In nucleotides, the CDR3 is TGTGCCAGCAGTTCAGGGGGCTCGTCCTACAATGAGCAGTTCTTC. Amino acids: CASSSGGSSYNEQFF.

The chain recombines TRBV6-5 with TRBJ2-2; perhaps TRBD1 as D (6 bases). CDR3 length: 13 residues. Trimming removed 6 bases at V and 5 bases at J, with 10 bases between. Germline CDR1 and CDR2: MNHEY and SVGAGI. The CDR3 DNA sequence: TGTGCCAGCAGAGAGAGGGGGACCGGGGAGCTGTTTTTT. This codes for CASRERGTGELFF.

This clone was observed a single time. The rearrangement links TRBV6-1 to TRBJ2-7; D ambiguous. The germline V and J ends were trimmed by 4 bases and 4 bases, with 14 bases remaining between them. Germline CDR1 MNHNS, CDR2 SASEGT. The length of the CDR3 is 14 residues. The chain's CDR3 is CASSAVGRMYEQYF. CDR3 DNA: TGTGCCAGCAGTGCCGTGGGCAGGATGTACGAGCAGTACTTC.

The chain uses TRBV10-2 and TRBJ1-5; perhaps TRBD1 as D (5 bases). The CDR3 sequence is 14 residues long. Germline CDR1 WSHSY, CDR2 SAAADI. Trimming removed 3 bases from V and 1 base from J, with 7 bases in between. The CDR3 bases are TGCGCCAGCAGTGACAGGGAAAGCAATCAGCCCCAGCATTTT. Protein: CASSDRESNQPQHF.

The CDR3, as DNA: TGTGCCAGCAGCTTGGCCATGGGCGGGCAGCCCCAGCATTTT. It translates to CASSLAMGGQPQHF. This chain connects TRBV5-5 to TRBJ1-5; D gene uncertain. V lost 0 bases and J lost 7, with 11 bases in between. This CDR3 region has 14 residues. The germline CDR1 and CDR2 sequences are SGHKS and YYEKEE (reference sequence).

The J gene is TRBJ1-3, the V gene TRBV7-2; D call uncertain. This CDR3 spans 17 amino acids. V was cut by 1 base and J by 0 bases, with 13 bases left in between. The germline V gene encodes CDR1 SGHTA and CDR2 FQGNSA. CDR3 nucleotides: TGTGCCAGCAGCTTAGTTGCAGGATTAAACTCTGGAAACACCATATATTTT. Amino acid sequence: CASSLVAGLNSGNTIYF.